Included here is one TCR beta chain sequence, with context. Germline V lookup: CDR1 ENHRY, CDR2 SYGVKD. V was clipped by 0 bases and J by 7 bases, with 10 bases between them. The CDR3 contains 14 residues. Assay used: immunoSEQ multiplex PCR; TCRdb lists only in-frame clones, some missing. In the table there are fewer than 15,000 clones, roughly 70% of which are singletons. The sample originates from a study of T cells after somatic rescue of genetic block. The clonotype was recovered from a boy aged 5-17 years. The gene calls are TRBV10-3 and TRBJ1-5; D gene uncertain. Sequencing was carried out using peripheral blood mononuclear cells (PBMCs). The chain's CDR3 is CAISESFPGQPQHF. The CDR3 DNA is TGTGCCATCAGTGAGTCCTTTCCGGGGCAGCCCCAGCATTTT.